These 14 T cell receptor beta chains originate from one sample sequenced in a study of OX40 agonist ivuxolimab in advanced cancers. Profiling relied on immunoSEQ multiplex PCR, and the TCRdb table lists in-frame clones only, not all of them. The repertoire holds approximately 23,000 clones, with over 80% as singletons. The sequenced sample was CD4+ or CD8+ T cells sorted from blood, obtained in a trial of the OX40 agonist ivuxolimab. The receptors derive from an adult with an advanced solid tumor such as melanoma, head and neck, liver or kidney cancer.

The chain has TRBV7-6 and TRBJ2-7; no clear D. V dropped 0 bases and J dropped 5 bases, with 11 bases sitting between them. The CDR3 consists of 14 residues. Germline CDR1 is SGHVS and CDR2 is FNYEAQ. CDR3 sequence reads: CASSLASGWDEQYF. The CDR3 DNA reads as TGTGCCAGCAGCTTAGCATCGGGCTGGGACGAGCAGTACTTC.

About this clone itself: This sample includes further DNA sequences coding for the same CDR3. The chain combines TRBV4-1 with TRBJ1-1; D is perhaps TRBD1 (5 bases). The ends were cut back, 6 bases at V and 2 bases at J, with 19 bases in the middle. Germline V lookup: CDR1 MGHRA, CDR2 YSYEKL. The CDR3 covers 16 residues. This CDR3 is CASRRARGGGNTEAFF. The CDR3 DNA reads TGCGCCAGCAGACGGGCTCGGGGCGGAGGAAACACTGAAGCTTTCTTT.

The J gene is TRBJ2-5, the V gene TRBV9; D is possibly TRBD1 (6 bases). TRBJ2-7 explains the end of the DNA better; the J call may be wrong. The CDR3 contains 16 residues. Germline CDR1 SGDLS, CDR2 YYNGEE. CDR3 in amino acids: CASSPSGTPGSYEQYF. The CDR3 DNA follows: TGTGCCAGCAGCCCCTCAGGGACACCGGGCTCCTACGAGCAGTACTTC.

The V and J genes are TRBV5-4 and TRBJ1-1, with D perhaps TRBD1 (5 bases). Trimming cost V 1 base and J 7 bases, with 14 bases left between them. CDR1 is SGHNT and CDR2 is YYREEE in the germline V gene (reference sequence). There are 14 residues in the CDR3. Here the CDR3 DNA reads TGTGCCAGCAGCTTGTGGCCCACGAGGGGTGAAGCTTTCTTT. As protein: CASSLWPTRGEAFF.

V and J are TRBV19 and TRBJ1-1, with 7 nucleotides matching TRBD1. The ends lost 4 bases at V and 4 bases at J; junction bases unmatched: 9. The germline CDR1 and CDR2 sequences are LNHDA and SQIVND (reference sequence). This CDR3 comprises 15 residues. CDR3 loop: CASSTRQGGGTEAFF. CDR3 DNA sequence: TGTGCCAGTAGTACTAGACAGGGTGGGGGCACTGAAGCTTTCTTT. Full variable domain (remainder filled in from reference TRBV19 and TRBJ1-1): DGGITQSPKYLFRKEGQNVTLSCEQNLNHDAMYWYRQDPGQGLRLIYYSQIVNDFQKGDIAEGYSVSREKKESFPLTVTSAQKNPTAFYLCASSTRQGGGTEAFFGQGTRLTVV.

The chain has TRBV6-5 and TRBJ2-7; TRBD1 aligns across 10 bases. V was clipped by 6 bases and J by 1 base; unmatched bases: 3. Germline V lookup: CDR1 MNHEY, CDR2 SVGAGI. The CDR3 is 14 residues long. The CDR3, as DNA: TGTGCCAGCAGCCCGGGACAGGGGTCCTACGAGCAGTACTTC. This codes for CASSPGQGSYEQYF.

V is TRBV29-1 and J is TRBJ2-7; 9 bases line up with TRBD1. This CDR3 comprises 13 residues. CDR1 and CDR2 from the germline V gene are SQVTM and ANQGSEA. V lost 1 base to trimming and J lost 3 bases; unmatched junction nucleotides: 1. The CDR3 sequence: CSVEGGQGYEQYF. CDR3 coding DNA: TGCAGCGTTGAAGGGGGACAGGGCTACGAGCAGTACTTC.

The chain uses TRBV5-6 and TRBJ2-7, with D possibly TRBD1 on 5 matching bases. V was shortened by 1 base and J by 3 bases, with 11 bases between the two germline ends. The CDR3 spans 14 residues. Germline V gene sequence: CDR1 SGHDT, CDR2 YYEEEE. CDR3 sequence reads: CASSLWSGNYEQYF. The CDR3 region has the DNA TGTGCCAGCAGCTTGTGGTCAGGGAACTACGAGCAGTACTTC.

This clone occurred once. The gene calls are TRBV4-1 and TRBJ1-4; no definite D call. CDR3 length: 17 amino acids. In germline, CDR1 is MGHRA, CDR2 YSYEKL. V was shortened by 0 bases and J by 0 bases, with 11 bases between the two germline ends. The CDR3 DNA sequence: TGCGCCAGCAGCCAAGACGCGCCCCCCGCAACTAATGAAAAACTGTTTTTT. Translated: CASSQDAPPATNEKLFF.

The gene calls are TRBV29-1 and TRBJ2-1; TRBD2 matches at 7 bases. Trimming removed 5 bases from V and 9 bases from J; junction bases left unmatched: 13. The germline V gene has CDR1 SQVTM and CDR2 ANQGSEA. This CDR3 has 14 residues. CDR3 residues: CSVQGLVGSGEQFF. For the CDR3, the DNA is TGCAGCGTTCAAGGACTAGTAGGGTCTGGTGAGCAGTTCTTC.

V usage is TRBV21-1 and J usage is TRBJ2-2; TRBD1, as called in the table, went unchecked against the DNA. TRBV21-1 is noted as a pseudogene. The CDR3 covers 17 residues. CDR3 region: CASTTRGQTSNTGELFF. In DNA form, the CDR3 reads TGTGCCAGCACCACCAGGGGGCAGACTAGTAACACCGGGGAGCTGTTTTTT.

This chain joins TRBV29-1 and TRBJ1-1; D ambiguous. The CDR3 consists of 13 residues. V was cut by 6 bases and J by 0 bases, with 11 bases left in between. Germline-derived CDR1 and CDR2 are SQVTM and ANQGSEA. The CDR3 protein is CSVSPSVNTEAFF. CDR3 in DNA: TGCAGCGTCTCACCGTCTGTGAACACTGAAGCTTTCTTT.

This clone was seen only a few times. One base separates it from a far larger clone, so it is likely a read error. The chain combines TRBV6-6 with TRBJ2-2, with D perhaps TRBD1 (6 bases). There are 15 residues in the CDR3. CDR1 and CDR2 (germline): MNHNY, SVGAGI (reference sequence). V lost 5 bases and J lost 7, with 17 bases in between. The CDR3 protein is CASSRQGGRIGELFF. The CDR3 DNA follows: TGTGCCAGCAGTCGTCAAGGGGGTCGGATCGGGGAGCTGTTTTTT.

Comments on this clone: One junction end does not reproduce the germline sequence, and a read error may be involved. CDR3 region: CASSLATGDQPQHF. Written as DNA, the CDR3 is TGTGCCAGCAGCCTAGCAACAGGGGATCAGCCCCAGCATTTT. This sequence joins TRBV7-9 and TRBJ1-5, with TRBD1 matching 7 bases. Germline V gene lookup returns CDR1 SEHNR and CDR2 FQNEAQ (reference sequence). CDR3 length: 14 residues.